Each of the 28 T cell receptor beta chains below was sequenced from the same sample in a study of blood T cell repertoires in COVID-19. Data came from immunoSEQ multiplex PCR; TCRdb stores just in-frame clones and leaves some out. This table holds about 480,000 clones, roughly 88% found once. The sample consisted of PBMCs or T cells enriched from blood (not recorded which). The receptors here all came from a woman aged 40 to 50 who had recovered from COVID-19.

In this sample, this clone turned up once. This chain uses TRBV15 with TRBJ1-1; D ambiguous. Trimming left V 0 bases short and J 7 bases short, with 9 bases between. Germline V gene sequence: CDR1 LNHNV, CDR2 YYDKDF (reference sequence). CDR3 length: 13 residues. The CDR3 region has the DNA TGTGCCACCAGCAGAGAAAGGAGAGGTGAAGCTTTCTTT. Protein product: CATSRERRGEAFF. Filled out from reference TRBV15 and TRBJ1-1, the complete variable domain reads DAMVIQNPRYQVTQFGKPVTLSCSQTLNHNVMYWYQQKSSQAPKLLFHYYDKDFNNEADTPDNFQSRRPNTSFCFLDIRSPGLGDTAMYLCATSRERRGEAFFGQGTRLTVV.

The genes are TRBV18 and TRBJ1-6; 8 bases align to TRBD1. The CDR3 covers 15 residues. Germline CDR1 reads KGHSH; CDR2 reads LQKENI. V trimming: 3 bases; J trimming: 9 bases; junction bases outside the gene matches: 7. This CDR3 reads CASSPGTGGGSPLHF. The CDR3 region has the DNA TGTGCCAGCTCACCGGGGACAGGCGGAGGTTCACCCCTCCACTTT.

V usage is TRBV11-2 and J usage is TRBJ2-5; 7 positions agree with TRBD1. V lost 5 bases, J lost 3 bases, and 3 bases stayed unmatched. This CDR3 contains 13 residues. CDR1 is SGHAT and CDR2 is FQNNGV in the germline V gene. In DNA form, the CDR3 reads TGTGCCAGCAGCCGGGACAGAGAAGAGACCCAGTACTTC. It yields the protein CASSRDREETQYF.

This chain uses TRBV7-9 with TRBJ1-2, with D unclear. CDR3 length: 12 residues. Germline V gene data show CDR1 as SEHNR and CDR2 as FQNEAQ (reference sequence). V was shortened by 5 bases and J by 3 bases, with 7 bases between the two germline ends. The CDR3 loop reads CASSHGDYGYTF. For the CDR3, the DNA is TGTGCCAGCAGCCACGGAGACTATGGCTACACCTTC.

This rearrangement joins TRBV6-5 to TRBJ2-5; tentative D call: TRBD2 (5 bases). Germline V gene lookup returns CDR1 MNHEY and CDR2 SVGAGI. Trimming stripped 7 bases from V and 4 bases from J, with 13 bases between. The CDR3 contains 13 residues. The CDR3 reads CASTKAAGETQYF. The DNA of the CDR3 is TGTGCCAGCACCAAGGCCGCGGGAGAGACCCAGTACTTC.

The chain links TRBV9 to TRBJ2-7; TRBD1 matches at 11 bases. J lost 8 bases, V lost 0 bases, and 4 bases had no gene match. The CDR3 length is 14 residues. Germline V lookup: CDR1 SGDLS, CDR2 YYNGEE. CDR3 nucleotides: TGTGCCAGCAGCGTAGAAGGACAGGGGGCAAAGCAGTACTTC. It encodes CASSVEGQGAKQYF.

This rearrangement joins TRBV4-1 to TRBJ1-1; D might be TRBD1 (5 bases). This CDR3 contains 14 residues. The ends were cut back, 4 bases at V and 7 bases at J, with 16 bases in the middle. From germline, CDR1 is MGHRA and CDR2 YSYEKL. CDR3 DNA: TGCGCCAGCAGCCTGACTTCCAGGGTATTTGAAGCTTTCTTT. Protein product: CASSLTSRVFEAFF.

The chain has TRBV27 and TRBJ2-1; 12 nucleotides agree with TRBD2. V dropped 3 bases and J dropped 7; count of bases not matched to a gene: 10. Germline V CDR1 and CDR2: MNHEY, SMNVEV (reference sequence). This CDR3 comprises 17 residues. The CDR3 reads CASSFGLAGGPGNEQFF. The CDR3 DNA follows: TGTGCCAGCAGTTTTGGGCTAGCGGGAGGGCCGGGGAATGAGCAGTTCTTC.

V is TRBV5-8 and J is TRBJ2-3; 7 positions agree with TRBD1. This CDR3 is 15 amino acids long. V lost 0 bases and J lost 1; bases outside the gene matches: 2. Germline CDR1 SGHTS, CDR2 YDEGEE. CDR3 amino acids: CASSLEGAGTDTQYF. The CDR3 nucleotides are TGTGCCAGCAGCTTGGAGGGGGCCGGCACAGATACGCAGTATTTT.

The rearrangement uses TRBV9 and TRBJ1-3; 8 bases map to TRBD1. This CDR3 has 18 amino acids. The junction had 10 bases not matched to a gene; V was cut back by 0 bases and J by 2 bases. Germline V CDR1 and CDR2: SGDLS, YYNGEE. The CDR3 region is CASSVGSGGSVTGNTIYF. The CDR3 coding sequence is TGTGCCAGCAGCGTAGGTTCAGGGGGCTCAGTAACTGGAAACACCATATATTTT.

CDR3 DNA: TGTGCCAGTAGTTCAGCGAGCACAGATACGCAGTATTTT. This gives the protein CASSSASTDTQYF. The J gene is TRBJ2-3, the V gene TRBV19; D is uncertain. The CDR3 spans 13 residues. Germline V gene data show CDR1 as LNHDA and CDR2 as SQIVND (reference sequence). Trimming stripped 5 bases from V and 0 bases from J, with 6 bases between.

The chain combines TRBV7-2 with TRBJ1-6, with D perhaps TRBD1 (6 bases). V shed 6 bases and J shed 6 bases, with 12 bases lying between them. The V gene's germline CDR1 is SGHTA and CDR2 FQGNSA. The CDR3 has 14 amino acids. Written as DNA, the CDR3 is TGTGCCAGCAGTACAGGGCTTCCTAATTCACCCCTCCACTTT. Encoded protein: CASSTGLPNSPLHF.

CDR3 residues: CASSEGQGYSYEQYF. The DNA of the CDR3 is TGCGCCAGCAGTGAGGGACAGGGGTACTCCTACGAGCAGTACTTC. This rearrangement joins TRBV10-1 to TRBJ2-7; 9 nucleotides match TRBD1. The CDR3 length is 15 residues. V lost 2 bases and J lost 0; bases outside the gene matches: 2. CDR1 WNHNN and CDR2 SYGVQD come from the germline V gene (reference sequence).

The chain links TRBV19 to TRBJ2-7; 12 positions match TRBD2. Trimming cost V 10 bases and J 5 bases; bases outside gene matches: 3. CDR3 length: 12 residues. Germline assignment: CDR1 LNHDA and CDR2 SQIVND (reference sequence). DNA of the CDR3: TGTGCCACTACTAGCGGGAGGAACGAGCAGTACTTC. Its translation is CATTSGRNEQYF.

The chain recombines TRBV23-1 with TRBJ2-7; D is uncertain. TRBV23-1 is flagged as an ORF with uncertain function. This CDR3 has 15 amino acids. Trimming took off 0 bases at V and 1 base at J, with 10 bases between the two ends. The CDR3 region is CASSQSQASSYEQYF. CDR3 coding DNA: TGCGCCAGCAGTCAATCCCAGGCTTCGTCCTACGAGCAGTACTTC.

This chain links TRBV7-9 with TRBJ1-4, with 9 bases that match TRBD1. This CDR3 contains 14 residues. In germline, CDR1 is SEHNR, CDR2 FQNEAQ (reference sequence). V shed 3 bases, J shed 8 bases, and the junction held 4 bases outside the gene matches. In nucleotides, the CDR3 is TGTGCCAGCAGCTTTAGGACAGGGGAAGAAAAACTGTTTTTT. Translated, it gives CASSFRTGEEKLFF.

The CDR3 coding sequence is TGTGCCAGCAGCTTAGCATGGACTATTTACAATGAGCAGTTCTTC. Translating it yields CASSLAWTIYNEQFF. J is TRBJ2-1 and V is TRBV7-2; D might be TRBD2 (6 bases). V was clipped by 0 bases and J by 4 bases, with 10 bases between them. The CDR3 is 15 residues long. Germline lookup yields CDR1 SGHTA and CDR2 FQGNSA.

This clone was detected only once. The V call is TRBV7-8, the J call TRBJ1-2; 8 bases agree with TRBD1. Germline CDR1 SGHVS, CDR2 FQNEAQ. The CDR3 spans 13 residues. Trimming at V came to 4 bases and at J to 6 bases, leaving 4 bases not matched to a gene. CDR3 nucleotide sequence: TGTGCCAGCAGCTCGGACAGGGAAGATGGCTACACCTTC. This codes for CASSSDREDGYTF.

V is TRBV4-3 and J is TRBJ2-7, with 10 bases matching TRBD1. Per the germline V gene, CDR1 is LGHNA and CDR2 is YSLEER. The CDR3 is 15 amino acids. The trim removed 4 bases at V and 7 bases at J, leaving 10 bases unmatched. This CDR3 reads CASSLGTGVSVEQYF. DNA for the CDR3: TGCGCCAGCAGCCTAGGGACAGGGGTTTCGGTTGAGCAGTACTTC.

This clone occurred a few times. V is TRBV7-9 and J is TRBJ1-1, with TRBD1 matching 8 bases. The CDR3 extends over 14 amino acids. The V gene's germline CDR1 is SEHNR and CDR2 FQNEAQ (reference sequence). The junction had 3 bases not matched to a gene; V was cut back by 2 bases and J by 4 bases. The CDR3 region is CASSLPGGGTEAFF. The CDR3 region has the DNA TGTGCCAGCAGCTTACCAGGGGGCGGCACTGAAGCTTTCTTT. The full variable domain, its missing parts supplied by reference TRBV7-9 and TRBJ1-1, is DTGVSQNPRHKITKRGQNVTFRCDPISEHNRLYWYRQTLGQGPEFLTYFQNEAQLEKSRLLSDRFSAERPKGSFSTLEIQRTEQGDSAMYLCASSLPGGGTEAFFGQGTRLTVV.

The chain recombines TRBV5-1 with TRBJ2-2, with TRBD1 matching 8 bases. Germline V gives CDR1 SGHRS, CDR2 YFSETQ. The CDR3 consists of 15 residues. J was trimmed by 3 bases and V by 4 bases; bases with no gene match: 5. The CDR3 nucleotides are TGCGCCAGCAGCGATCAGGGGGCTTACACCGGGGAGCTGTTTTTT. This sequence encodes CASSDQGAYTGELFF.

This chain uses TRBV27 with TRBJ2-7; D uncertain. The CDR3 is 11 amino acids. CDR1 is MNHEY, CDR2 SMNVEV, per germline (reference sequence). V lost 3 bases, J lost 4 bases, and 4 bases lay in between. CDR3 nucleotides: TGTGCCAGCAGTTTTAGATACGAGCAGTACTTC. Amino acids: CASSFRYEQYF.

Here the CDR3 reads CASSLADFNWNTEAFF. In DNA, the CDR3 is TGTGCCAGCAGCTTGGCGGACTTCAACTGGAACACTGAAGCTTTCTTT. This rearrangement joins TRBV5-8 to TRBJ1-1; D unclear. Trimming took off 0 bases at V and 1 base at J, with 13 bases between the two ends. The CDR3 is 16 residues long. The germline gives CDR1 SGHTS, CDR2 YDEGEE.

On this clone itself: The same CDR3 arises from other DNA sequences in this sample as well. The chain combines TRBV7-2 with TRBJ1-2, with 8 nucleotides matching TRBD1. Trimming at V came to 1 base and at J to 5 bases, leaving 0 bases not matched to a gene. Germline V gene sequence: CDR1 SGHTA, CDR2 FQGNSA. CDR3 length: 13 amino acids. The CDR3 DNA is TGTGCCAGCAGCTTAGGGACAGGGTATGGCTACACCTTC. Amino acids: CASSLGTGYGYTF.

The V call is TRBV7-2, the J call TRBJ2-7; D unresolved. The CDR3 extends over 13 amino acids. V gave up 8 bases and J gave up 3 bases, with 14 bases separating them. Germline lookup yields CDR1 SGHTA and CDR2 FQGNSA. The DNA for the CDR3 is TGTGCCAGCTCCCTCTCGCGGTTCTACGAGCAGTACTTC. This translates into CASSLSRFYEQYF.

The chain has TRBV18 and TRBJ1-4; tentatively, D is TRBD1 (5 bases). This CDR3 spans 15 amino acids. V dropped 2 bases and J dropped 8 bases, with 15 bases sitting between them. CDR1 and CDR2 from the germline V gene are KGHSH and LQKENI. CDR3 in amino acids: CASSPGAVVNEKLFF. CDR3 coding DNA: TGTGCCAGCTCACCAGGGGCAGTGGTGAACGAAAAACTGTTTTTT.

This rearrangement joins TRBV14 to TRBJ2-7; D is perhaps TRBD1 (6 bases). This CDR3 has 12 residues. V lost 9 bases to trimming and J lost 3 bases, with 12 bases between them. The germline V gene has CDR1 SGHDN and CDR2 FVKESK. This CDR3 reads CASKGTNYEQYF. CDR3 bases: TGTGCCAGTAAAGGGACAAACTACGAGCAGTACTTC. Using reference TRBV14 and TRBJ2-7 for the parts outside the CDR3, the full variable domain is EAGVTQFPSHSVIEKGQTVTLRCDPISGHDNLYWYRRVMGKEIKFLLHFVKESKQDESGMPNNRFLAERTGGTYSTLKVQPAELEDSGVYFCASKGTNYEQYFGPGTRLTVT.

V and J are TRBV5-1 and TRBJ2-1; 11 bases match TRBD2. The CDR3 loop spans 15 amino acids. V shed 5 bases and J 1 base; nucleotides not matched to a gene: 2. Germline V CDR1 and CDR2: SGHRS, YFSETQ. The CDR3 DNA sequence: TGCGCCAGCAGGAGACTAGCGGGATCCTACAATGAGCAGTTCTTC. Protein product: CASRRLAGSYNEQFF.